These 20 T cell receptor beta chains originate from one sample sequenced in a study of PD-L1 blockade in urothelial cancer. Repertoires were generated with immunoSEQ multiplex PCR, while TCRdb's copy carries only in-frame clones and drops some. The profile shows some 31,000 clones, 84% of them singletons. Time point of the sample: peripheral blood 6 weeks after treatment start. This specimen consisted of PBMCs, obtained around atezolizumab (anti-PD-L1) treatment. All receptors derive from a man aged 65-85 years with urothelial cancer.

The chain couples TRBV6-1 to TRBJ1-1; D is unclear. This CDR3 has 14 residues. Germline V CDR1 and CDR2: MNHNS, SASEGT. Trimming pared 1 base from V and 6 bases from J, leaving 12 bases between. This CDR3 reads CASSEGSLPSEAFF. The CDR3 DNA reads as TGTGCCAGCAGTGAAGGCAGTCTCCCCTCTGAAGCTTTCTTT.

The chain has TRBV6-6 and TRBJ1-6, with unresolved D. This CDR3 is built from 13 residues. Trimming cost V 7 bases and J 11 bases, with 15 bases left between them. CDR1 and CDR2 (germline): MNHNY, SVGAGI (reference sequence). The CDR3 spells CASTTPLGTPLHF. The CDR3 DNA reads TGTGCCAGCACCACGCCCCTCGGGACACCCCTCCACTTT.

The chain carries TRBV9 and TRBJ2-4; TRBD1 agrees at 7 bases. With V trimmed by 3 bases and J by 4 bases, 1 base remained unmatched. In germline, CDR1 is SGDLS, CDR2 YYNGEE. This CDR3 is 13 amino acids long. CDR3 protein: CASSGGQKNIQYF. CDR3 DNA sequence: TGTGCCAGCAGCGGGGGACAGAAAAACATTCAGTACTTC.

The chain has TRBV7-2 and TRBJ1-6; D perhaps matches TRBD1 (6 bases). Per the germline V gene, CDR1 is SGHTA and CDR2 is FQGNSA. V was trimmed by 8 bases and J by 6 bases, leaving 17 bases between them. This CDR3 is 15 amino acids long. CDR3 sequence reads: CASQTNRVGNSPLHF. The CDR3 coding sequence is TGTGCCAGCCAGACGAACAGGGTTGGTAATTCACCCCTCCACTTT.

The V call is TRBV7-2, the J call TRBJ1-1; 8 nucleotides line up with TRBD1. J was trimmed by 5 bases and V by 3 bases; bases with no gene match: 5. In germline, CDR1 is SGHTA, CDR2 FQGNSA. This CDR3 is built from 14 residues. The CDR3 region is CASSLGQGATEAFF. The CDR3 coding sequence is TGTGCCAGCAGCTTGGGTCAGGGGGCGACTGAAGCTTTCTTT.

This clone was seen only a few times. This chain connects TRBV29-1 to TRBJ1-1; 9 positions match TRBD1. The CDR3 length is 15 residues. The germline V gene has CDR1 SQVTM and CDR2 ANQGSEA. J was trimmed by 11 bases and V by 0 bases; bases with no gene match: 13. The CDR3 spells CSVEDHIGTGQNAFF. The CDR3 bases are TGCAGCGTTGAAGATCATATCGGGACAGGGCAGAACGCTTTCTTT.

This clone was seen once. CDR3 amino acids: CASSLGLVSTDTQYF. CDR3 coding DNA: TGTGCCAGCAGTCTCGGACTGGTTAGCACAGATACGCAGTATTTT. The chain uses TRBV5-5 and TRBJ2-3; possible D gene TRBD2, 5 bases. The CDR3 is 15 amino acids. Per germline, CDR1 SGHKS and CDR2 YYEKEE (reference sequence). The V and J ends lost 5 bases and 0 bases respectively, with 13 bases between them.

With respect to this clone: The germline gene is not matched at one end of the junction; a read error may be the cause. V gene TRBV7-9 combines with J gene TRBJ2-1; 9 positions match TRBD2. This CDR3 has 15 amino acids. CDR1 is SEHNR, CDR2 FQNEAQ, per germline (reference sequence). The CDR3: CASSLAGLSYNEQFF. DNA of the CDR3: TGTGCCAGCAGCCTAGCGGGGCTCTCCTACAATGAGCAGTTCTTC. The whole variable domain, filled in from reference TRBV7-9 and TRBJ2-1, reads DTGVSQNPRHKITKRGQNVTFRCDPISEHNRLYWYRQTLGQGPEFLTYFQNEAQLEKSRLLSDRFSAERPKGSFSTLEIQRTEQGDSAMYLCASSLAGLSYNEQFFGPGTRLTVL.

In its sample, this clone was seen a few times. The chain carries TRBV28 and TRBJ2-1; perhaps TRBD1 as D (5 bases). CDR3 length: 16 residues. The V end lost 4 bases, the J end lost 0 bases, and 13 bases lay between the germline ends. The germline gives CDR1 MDHEN, CDR2 SYDVKM. CDR3 in amino acids: CASSSLTASSYNEQFF. The CDR3 bases are TGTGCCAGCAGTTCCCTGACAGCGAGCTCCTACAATGAGCAGTTCTTC.

This chain connects TRBV14 to TRBJ1-1; no clear D gene. Trimming stripped 2 bases from V and 4 bases from J, with 8 bases between. The CDR3 length is 13 residues. Germline values: CDR1 SGHDN, CDR2 FVKESK. The chain's CDR3 is CASSQQIPTEAFF. The DNA for the CDR3 is TGTGCCAGCAGCCAACAGATCCCCACTGAAGCTTTCTTT.

The chain has TRBV29-1 and TRBJ2-7, with D perhaps TRBD2 (5 bases). The germline CDR1 and CDR2 sequences are SQVTM and ANQGSEA. V was trimmed by 4 bases and J by 3 bases, leaving 10 bases between them. This CDR3 comprises 12 residues. The CDR3 sequence is CSVVGLYYEQYF. CDR3 coding DNA: TGCAGCGTTGTCGGACTCTACTACGAGCAGTACTTC.

V usage is TRBV7-8 and J usage is TRBJ1-2, with a weak D call TRBD1 (5 bases). Trimming stripped 5 bases from V and 7 bases from J, with 14 bases between. The CDR3 has 13 residues. The germline CDR1 and CDR2 sequences are SGHVS and FQNEAQ. The CDR3 spells CASSQQAPSGYTF. Here the CDR3 DNA reads TGTGCCAGCAGCCAACAGGCCCCTTCTGGCTACACCTTC. The variable domain in full, completed from reference TRBV7-8 and TRBJ1-2, reads GAGVSQSPRYKVAKRGQDVALRCDPISGHVSLFWYQQALGQGPEFLTYFQNEAQLDKSGLPSDRFFAERPEGSVSTLKIQRTQQEDSAVYLCASSQQAPSGYTFGSGTRLTVV.

CDR3 region: CASSTYSGATYNEQFF. The CDR3 region has the DNA TGTGCCAGCAGCACATATAGCGGGGCGACCTACAATGAGCAGTTCTTC. The chain uses TRBV7-3 and TRBJ2-1, with 8 bases fitting TRBD2. The trim removed 5 bases at V and 2 bases at J, leaving 8 bases unmatched. The CDR3 is made up of 16 amino acids. Germline V gene sequence: CDR1 SGHTA, CDR2 FQGTGA. Together with reference TRBV7-3 and TRBJ2-1, the CDR3 gives the full variable domain: GAGVSQTPSNKVTEKGKYVELRCDPISGHTALYWYRQSLGQGPEFLIYFQGTGAADDSGLPNDRFFAVRPEGSVSTLKIQRTERGDSAVYLCASSTYSGATYNEQFFGPGTRLTVL.

The chain has TRBV4-3 and TRBJ2-1; D possibly corresponds to TRBD1 (6 bases). V was pared by 4 bases and J by 5 bases, with 12 bases between. The CDR3 totals 14 residues. Germline CDR1 LGHNA, CDR2 YSLEER. The CDR3 here is CASSRDNRDNEQFF. CDR3 in DNA: TGCGCCAGCAGCCGGGACAATAGGGACAATGAGCAGTTCTTC.

The chain's CDR3 is CASRKKRANPLETQYF. The CDR3 DNA reads TGTGCCAGCAGAAAAAAGCGGGCCAACCCCCTCGAGACCCAGTACTTC. V and J are TRBV21-1 and TRBJ2-5; the D segment call TRBD2 is taken from the table without a DNA check. TRBV21-1 is a listed pseudogene. The length of the CDR3 is 16 residues.

The chain carries TRBV6-5 and TRBJ1-1; 7 bases line up with TRBD1. Per the germline V gene, CDR1 is MNHEY and CDR2 is SVGAGI. V shed 6 bases, J shed 3 bases, and the junction held 4 bases outside the gene matches. CDR3 size: 13 residues. CDR3 protein: CASSRGTDTEAFF. CDR3 DNA: TGTGCCAGCAGCCGTGGGACAGACACTGAAGCTTTCTTT.

This sequence joins TRBV5-6 and TRBJ2-5; 8 nucleotides line up with TRBD2. Trimming removed 1 base from V and 5 bases from J; junction bases left unmatched: 7. The CDR3 loop spans 15 amino acids. Germline CDR1 reads SGHDT; CDR2 reads YYEEEE. CDR3: CASSLPSGPKETQYF. CDR3 DNA sequence: TGTGCCAGCAGCTTGCCTAGCGGGCCCAAGGAGACCCAGTACTTC.

The chain joins TRBV19 to TRBJ1-5; tentatively, D is TRBD1 (6 bases). Trimming pared 6 bases from V and 5 bases from J, leaving 14 bases between. Germline V gene sequence: CDR1 LNHDA, CDR2 SQIVND (reference sequence). This CDR3 has 14 amino acids. The CDR3 DNA is TGTGCCAGTAGACCTCAGGGGAGCTATCAGCCCCAGCATTTT. It is translated as CASRPQGSYQPQHF.

This chain connects TRBV19 to TRBJ2-2; 8 bases fit TRBD2. Germline CDR1 LNHDA, CDR2 SQIVND (reference sequence). The CDR3 loop spans 16 amino acids. V trimming: 5 bases; J trimming: 5 bases; junction bases outside the gene matches: 10. CDR3 protein: CASSGSGTGGTGELFF. CDR3 nucleotides: TGTGCCAGTAGTGGGTCCGGGACGGGGGGGACCGGGGAGCTGTTTTTT.

This clone appeared once. The rearrangement links TRBV9 to TRBJ2-1, with TRBD2 identical over 9 bases. Germline V gene data show CDR1 as SGDLS and CDR2 as YYNGEE. V lost 4 bases to trimming and J lost 9 bases; unmatched junction nucleotides: 14. CDR3 size: 16 residues. CDR3 amino acids: CASSPAESGRLGEQFF. CDR3 DNA sequence: TGTGCCAGCAGCCCCGCCGAGAGCGGGAGGTTGGGTGAGCAGTTCTTC.